Listed here are 9 T cell receptor beta chains from one sample, sequenced in a study of human T cells and chemical hapten exposure. TCRdb fed the RACE reads into MiXCR, producing one record per CDR3 protein. The table shows about 260,000 distinct CDR3 sequences, with 7.5% to 9% occurring only once. Noted time point: pre-sensitization, week 0. Treatment noted: therapeutic diphenylcyclopropenone sensitization with weekly scalp DPC. Sequencing used whole blood, obtained in connection with sensitization to the hapten diphenylcyclopropenone (DPC). These TCRs come from a middle-aged woman with alopecia areata. Some clones in this sample may be carry-over from other donors' samples.

This clonotype was observed a few times. This chain links TRBV20-1 with TRBJ1-5; 7 nucleotides agree with TRBD1. The CDR3 runs to 15 residues. Unmatched junction bases numbered 11, after V lost 6 bases and J lost 3 bases. CDR1 and CDR2 from the germline V gene are DFQATT and SNEGSKA (reference sequence). The CDR3 DNA follows: TGCAGTGCCCGAACCCGACAGGGCTACAATCAGCCCCAGCATTTT. It is translated as CSARTRQGYNQPQHF.

This clonotype was detected only a few times. This chain links TRBV20-1 with TRBJ2-1; TRBD2 matches at 13 bases. V lost 5 bases to trimming and J lost 6 bases; unmatched junction nucleotides: 7. Germline V gene lookup returns CDR1 DFQATT and CDR2 SNEGSKA (reference sequence). The CDR3 loop spans 15 amino acids. This CDR3 reads CSAGSGTSGINEQFF. The CDR3 DNA is TGCAGTGCTGGATCCGGGACTAGCGGGATCAATGAGCAGTTCTTC.

This clonotype was counted between two and nine times. J is TRBJ2-5 and V is TRBV6-2 or TRBV6-3; a possible D gene is TRBD2 (6 bases). Germline lookup yields CDR1 MNHEY and CDR2 SVGEGT. Trimming cost V 7 bases and J 4 bases, with 13 bases left between them. There are 13 residues in the CDR3. Here the CDR3 reads CASTTDYPETQYF. CDR3 nucleotides: TGTGCCAGCACCACGGACTATCCAGAGACCCAGTACTTC.

This clonotype was seen ten or more times. The chain uses TRBV7-9 and TRBJ2-3; 11 bases fit TRBD2. The CDR3 totals 16 residues. Germline-derived CDR1 and CDR2 are SEHNR and FQNEAQ (reference sequence). V lost 5 bases to trimming and J lost 0 bases; unmatched junction nucleotides: 4. In nucleotides, the CDR3 is TGTGCCAGCAGCCTCCTAGCGGGAGGCAGCACAGATACGCAGTATTTT. Translation: CASSLLAGGSTDTQYF. Drawing the rest from reference TRBV7-9 and TRBJ2-3, the complete variable domain is DTGVSQNPRHKITKRGQNVTFRCDPISEHNRLYWYRQTLGQGPEFLTYFQNEAQLEKSRLLSDRFSAERPKGSFSTLEIQRTEQGDSAMYLCASSLLAGGSTDTQYFGPGTRLTVL.

V is TRBV25-1 and J is TRBJ2-5; 8 bases are a match to TRBD2. V was clipped by 1 base and J by 4 bases; unmatched bases: 5. Germline V CDR1 and CDR2: MGHDK, SYGVNS. The CDR3 is 15 amino acids. The CDR3 reads CASSEFGRAPETQYF. CDR3 in DNA: TGTGCCAGCAGTGAATTCGGGAGGGCCCCAGAGACCCAGTACTTC.

This rearrangement joins TRBV28 to TRBJ2-3; TRBD2 aligns across 9 bases. The ends lost 7 bases at V and 2 bases at J; junction bases unmatched: 7. The CDR3 spans 15 residues. Germline V CDR1 and CDR2: MDHEN, SYDVKM. CDR3 region: CASTRLAGNTDTQYF. CDR3 in DNA: TGTGCCAGCACCCGGCTAGCGGGGAACACAGATACGCAGTATTTT. Full variable domain (rest looked up from reference TRBV28 and TRBJ2-3): DVKVTQSSRYLVKRTGEKVFLECVQDMDHENMFWYRQDPGLGLRLIYFSYDVKMKEKGDIPEGYSVSREKKERFSLILESASTNQTSMYLCASTRLAGNTDTQYFGPGTRLTVL.

The V call is TRBV10-3, the J call TRBJ2-7, with 9 bases identical to TRBD2. This CDR3 region has 13 residues. Germline CDR1 ENHRY, CDR2 SYGVKD. The J segment lost 2 bases and the V segment lost 7 bases, leaving 3 bases of the junction unmatched. The CDR3 nucleotides are TGTGCCATCACCGCGGGAGGGACCTACGAGCAGTACTTC. It specifies CAITAGGTYEQYF.

This clonotype was detected ten times or more. V is TRBV7-2 and J is TRBJ2-1; 8 positions agree with TRBD2. CDR1 is SGHTA and CDR2 is FQGNSA in the germline V gene. After removal of 8 bases from V and 3 bases from J, the junction contained 9 bases not matched to a gene. The CDR3 spans 15 residues. The CDR3 spells CASGQGLAIYNEQFF. For the CDR3, the DNA is TGTGCCAGCGGACAAGGACTAGCTATCTACAATGAGCAGTTCTTC.

At least ten counts were recorded for this clonotype. The J gene is TRBJ1-1, the V gene TRBV7-2, with D hard to call. This CDR3 has 20 amino acids. Germline CDR1 reads SGHTA; CDR2 reads FQGNSA. V was shortened by 7 bases and J by 0 bases, with 30 bases between the two germline ends. The CDR3 loop reads CASTQSATIWERKMNTEAFF. For the CDR3, the DNA is TGTGCCAGCACTCAAAGCGCTACGATTTGGGAGCGTAAAATGAACACTGAAGCTTTCTTT.